The entry below describes one TCR beta chain. Its matching antigen is unknown. This sample is drawn from a study of CD4 T cell repertoires in COVID-19. Study summary: CFSE-low cells expanded approximately 11 days with IL-2, then restimulated with other coronavirus spikes. Study-level points and caveats: Suggested intraclonal diversification: top SARS-CoV-2-reactive clonotypes appeared in two or three memory subsets. Between about 6 and 28% of SARS-CoV-2 clonotypes also appeared in SARS-CoV and/or HKU1 spike cultures.

The germline V gene has CDR1 SGHDT and CDR2 YYEEEE. The CDR3 covers 13 residues. The V gene lost 0 bases and the J gene lost 7 bases, with 8 bases spanning the gap. No culture step preceded sequencing of the ex vivo isolated memory T cells. Assay used: immunoSEQ multiplex PCR; TCRdb lists only in-frame clones, some missing. The sample has about 22,000 clones; about nine tenths are singletons. The rearrangement uses TRBV5-6 and TRBJ1-5, with D possibly matching TRBD1 (5 bases). This clonotype originated in a human donor who had COVID-19. The material was central memory CD4+ T cells from blood, obtained before the COVID-19 pandemic. CDR3 sequence (DNA): TGTGCCAGCAGCTTGGGCAGGGCCCAGCCCCAGCATTTT. Protein product: CASSLGRAQPQHF.